This TCR beta chain was obtained from a study of response to subunit inactivated influenza vaccine. Trimming shortened V by 7 bases and J by 5 bases, and 17 bases separated the two germline ends. Germline lookup yields CDR1 SQVTM and CDR2 ANQGSEA. The length of the CDR3 is 13 residues. In this sample, this clonotype turned up a few times. TCRdb re-derived calls from the RT-PCR reads in MiXCR, one entry per CDR3 protein. The sample lists about 700,000 distinct CDR3 sequences; approximately 13% were seen once. J is TRBJ1-1 and V is TRBV29-1; D may be TRBD1 (6 bases). The TCR was taken from a man over 45 who received an inactivated influenza vaccine. The source material was PBMCs from blood, sampled approximately 15 days before vaccination. CDR3 DNA: TGCAGCGCTCAGGGGTCCAGCGTAACTGAAGCTTTCTTT. Amino acids: CSAQGSSVTEAFF.